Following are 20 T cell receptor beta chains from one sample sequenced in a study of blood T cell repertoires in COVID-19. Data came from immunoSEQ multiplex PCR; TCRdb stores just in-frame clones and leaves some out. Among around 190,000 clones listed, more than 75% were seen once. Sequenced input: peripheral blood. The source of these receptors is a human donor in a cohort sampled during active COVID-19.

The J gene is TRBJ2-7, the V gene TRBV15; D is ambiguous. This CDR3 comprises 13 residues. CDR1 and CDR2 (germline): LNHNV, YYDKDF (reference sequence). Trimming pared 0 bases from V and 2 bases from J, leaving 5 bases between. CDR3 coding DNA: TGTGCCACCAGCAGAGATTCTACCTACGAGCAGTACTTC. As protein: CATSRDSTYEQYF.

The chain's CDR3 is CASRPTSGGQETQYF. The DNA for the CDR3 is TGTGCCAGTAGGCCGACTAGCGGGGGGCAAGAGACCCAGTACTTC. V is TRBV19 and J is TRBJ2-5; the match to TRBD2 covers 13 bases. V gave up 6 bases and J gave up 2 bases; unmatched junction bases: 3. CDR1 LNHDA and CDR2 SQIVND come from the germline V gene (reference sequence). This CDR3 is built from 15 residues.

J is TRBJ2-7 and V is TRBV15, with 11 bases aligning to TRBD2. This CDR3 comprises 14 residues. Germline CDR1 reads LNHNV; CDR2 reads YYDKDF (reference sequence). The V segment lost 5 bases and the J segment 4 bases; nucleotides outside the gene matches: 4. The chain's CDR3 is CATSFRTSGYEQYF. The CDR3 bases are TGTGCCACCAGCTTTCGGACTAGCGGGTACGAGCAGTACTTC.

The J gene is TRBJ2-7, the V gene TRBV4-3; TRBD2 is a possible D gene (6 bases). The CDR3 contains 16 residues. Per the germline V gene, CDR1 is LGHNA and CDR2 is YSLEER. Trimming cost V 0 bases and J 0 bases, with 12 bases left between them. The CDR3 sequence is CASSQDLSGYSYEQYF. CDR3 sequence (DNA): TGCGCCAGCAGCCAAGATCTGAGCGGGTACTCCTACGAGCAGTACTTC.

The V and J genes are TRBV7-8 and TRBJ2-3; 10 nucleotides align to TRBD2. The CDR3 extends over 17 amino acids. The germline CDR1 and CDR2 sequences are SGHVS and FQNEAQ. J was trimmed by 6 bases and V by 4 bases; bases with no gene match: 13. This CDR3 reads CASSSSVAGGFGDTQYF. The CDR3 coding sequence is TGTGCCAGCAGCTCGTCCGTAGCGGGGGGATTTGGCGATACGCAGTATTTT.

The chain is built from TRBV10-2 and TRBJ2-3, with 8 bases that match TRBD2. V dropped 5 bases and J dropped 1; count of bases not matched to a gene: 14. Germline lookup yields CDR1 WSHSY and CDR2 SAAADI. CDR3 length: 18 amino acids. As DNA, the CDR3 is TGCGCCAGCAGTTCGTCGGCGGGGGGAGGCGCCCGCACAGATACGCAGTATTTT. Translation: CASSSSAGGGARTDTQYF.

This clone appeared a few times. The CDR3 DNA is TGTGCCAGCAGTGAAGGTTTAGCGCCGTACTTC. Amino acid sequence: CASSEGLAPYF. V and J are TRBV2 and TRBJ2-7; a weak D match, TRBD2 (5 bases). Germline V lookup: CDR1 SNHLY, CDR2 FYNNEI. The CDR3 is made up of 11 amino acids. The germline V and J ends were trimmed by 1 base and 12 bases, with 10 bases remaining between them.

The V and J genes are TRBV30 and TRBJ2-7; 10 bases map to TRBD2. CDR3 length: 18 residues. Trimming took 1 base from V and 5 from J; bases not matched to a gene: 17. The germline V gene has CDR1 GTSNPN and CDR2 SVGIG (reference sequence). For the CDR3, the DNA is TGTGCCTGGAGTGGGAAAACTTGGACTAGCGGAGGGCTTGACGAGCAGTACTTC. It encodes CAWSGKTWTSGGLDEQYF.

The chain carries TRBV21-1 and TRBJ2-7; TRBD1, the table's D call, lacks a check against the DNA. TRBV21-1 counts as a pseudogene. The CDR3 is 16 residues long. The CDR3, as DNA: TGTGCCAGCAGCACTAACGACAGGGTTAGCTCCTACGAGCAGTACTTC. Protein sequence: CASSTNDRVSSYEQYF.

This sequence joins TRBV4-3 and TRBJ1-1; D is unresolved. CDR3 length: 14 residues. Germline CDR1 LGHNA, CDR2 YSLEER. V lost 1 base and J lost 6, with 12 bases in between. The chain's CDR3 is CASSQGGYRAEAFF. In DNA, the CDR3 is TGCGCCAGCAGCCAAGGCGGGTATCGCGCTGAAGCTTTCTTT.

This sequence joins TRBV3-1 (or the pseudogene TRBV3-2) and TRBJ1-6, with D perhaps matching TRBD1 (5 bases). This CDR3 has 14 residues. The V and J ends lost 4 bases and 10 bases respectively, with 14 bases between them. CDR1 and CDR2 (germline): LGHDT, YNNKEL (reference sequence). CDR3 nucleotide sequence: TGTGCCAGCAGCCCGTCGGGGGGGAAGTCACCCCTCCACTTT. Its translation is CASSPSGGKSPLHF.

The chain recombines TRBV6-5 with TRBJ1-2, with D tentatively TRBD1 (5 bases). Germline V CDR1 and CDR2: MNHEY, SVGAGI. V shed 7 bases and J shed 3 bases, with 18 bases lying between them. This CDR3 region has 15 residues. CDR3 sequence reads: CASKEGPGRDYGYTF. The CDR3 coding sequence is TGTGCCAGCAAGGAGGGGCCGGGAAGGGACTATGGCTACACCTTC.

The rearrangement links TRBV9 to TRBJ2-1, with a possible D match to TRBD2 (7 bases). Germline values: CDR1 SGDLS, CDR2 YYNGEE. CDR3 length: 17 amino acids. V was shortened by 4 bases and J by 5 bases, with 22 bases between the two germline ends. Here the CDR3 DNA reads TGTGCCAGCAGCACGCGGGGGCCCGGGACGCACCACAATGAGCAGTTCTTC. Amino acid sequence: CASSTRGPGTHHNEQFF.

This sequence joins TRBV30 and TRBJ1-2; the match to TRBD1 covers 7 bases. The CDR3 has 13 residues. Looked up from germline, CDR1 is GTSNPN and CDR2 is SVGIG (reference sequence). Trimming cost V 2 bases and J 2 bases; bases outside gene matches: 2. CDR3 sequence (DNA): TGTGCCTGGAGTCGCAGGGGGAACTATGGCTACACCTTC. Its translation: CAWSRRGNYGYTF.

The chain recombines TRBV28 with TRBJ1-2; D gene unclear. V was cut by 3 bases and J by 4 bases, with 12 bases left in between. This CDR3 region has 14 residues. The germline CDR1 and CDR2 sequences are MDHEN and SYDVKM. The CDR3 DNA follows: TGTGCCAGCAGTTTGGTTGCAGGAATCTATGGCTACACCTTC. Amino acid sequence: CASSLVAGIYGYTF.

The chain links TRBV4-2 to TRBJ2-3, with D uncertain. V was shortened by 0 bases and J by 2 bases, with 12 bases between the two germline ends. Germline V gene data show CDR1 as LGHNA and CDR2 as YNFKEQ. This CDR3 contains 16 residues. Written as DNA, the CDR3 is TGTGCCAGCAGCCAAGACCACAGTCTACACACAGATACGCAGTATTTT. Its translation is CASSQDHSLHTDTQYF.

For the CDR3, the DNA is TGTGCCAGCAGCTTAGAGTCCGGGTATGGCACAGATACGCAGTATTTT. This gives the protein CASSLESGYGTDTQYF. V is TRBV11-2 and J is TRBJ2-3; D is unresolved. Germline CDR1 is SGHAT and CDR2 is FQNNGV. There are 16 residues in the CDR3. With 0 bases removed from V and 1 base from J, the gap between germline ends came to 11 bases.

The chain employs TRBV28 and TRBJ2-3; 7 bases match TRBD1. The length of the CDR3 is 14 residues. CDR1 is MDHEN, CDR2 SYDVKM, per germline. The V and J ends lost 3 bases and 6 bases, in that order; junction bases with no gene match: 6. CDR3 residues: CASSLGRDSDTQYF. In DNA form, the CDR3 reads TGTGCCAGCAGTTTGGGCCGGGACAGCGATACGCAGTATTTT. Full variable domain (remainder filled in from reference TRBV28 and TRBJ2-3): DVKVTQSSRYLVKRTGEKVFLECVQDMDHENMFWYRQDPGLGLRLIYFSYDVKMKEKGDIPEGYSVSREKKERFSLILESASTNQTSMYLCASSLGRDSDTQYFGPGTRLTVL.

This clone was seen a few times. The CDR3 loop reads CASSPLGAGGNTGELFF. CDR3 nucleotides: TGTGCCAGCAGTCCCTTAGGAGCGGGAGGTAACACCGGGGAGCTGTTTTTT. This rearrangement joins TRBV28 to TRBJ2-2; TRBD2 agrees at 9 bases. The CDR3 runs to 17 residues. Germline-derived CDR1 and CDR2 are MDHEN and SYDVKM. V trimming: 5 bases; J trimming: 2 bases; junction bases outside the gene matches: 9.

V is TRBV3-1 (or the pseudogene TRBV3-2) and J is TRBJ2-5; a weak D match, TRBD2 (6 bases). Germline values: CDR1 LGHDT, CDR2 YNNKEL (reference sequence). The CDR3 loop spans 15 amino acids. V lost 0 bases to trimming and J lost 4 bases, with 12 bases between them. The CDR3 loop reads CASSQEGSGVETQYF. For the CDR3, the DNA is TGTGCCAGCAGCCAAGAAGGGTCGGGGGTAGAGACCCAGTACTTC.